These 26 T cell receptor beta chains share one sample of origin, sequenced in a study of blood T cell repertoires in COVID-19. The table came from immunoSEQ multiplex PCR; TCRdb's copy has only in-frame clones and leaves some out. The table records under 80,000 clones, around nine tenths of them present only once. The specimen was peripheral blood. Every receptor here comes from a human donor in a cohort sampled during active COVID-19.

The chain employs TRBV19 and TRBJ2-1, with D possibly TRBD1 on 5 matching bases. The CDR3 contains 17 residues. V was trimmed by 6 bases and J by 7 bases, leaving 25 bases between them. Germline CDR1 is LNHDA and CDR2 is SQIVND (reference sequence). CDR3 coding DNA: TGTGCCAGTAGGTCCTCTTTGGGGCCGCAGGTTGTAAATGAGCAGTTCTTC. Protein sequence: CASRSSLGPQVVNEQFF.

CDR3 sequence reads: CASSLAGARAFF. CDR3 nucleotides: TGTGCCAGCAGTTTAGCAGGGGCAAGAGCTTTCTTT. This sequence joins TRBV12-3 or TRBV12-4 and TRBJ1-1, with D possibly being TRBD1 (5 bases). The CDR3 is made up of 12 amino acids. Trimming took 0 bases from V and 10 from J, leaving 9 bases between them.

This chain links TRBV7-2 with TRBJ2-7; possible D gene TRBD2, 6 bases. Per germline, CDR1 SGHTA and CDR2 FQGNSA. Trimming cost V 6 bases and J 3 bases, with 15 bases left between them. This CDR3 has 14 residues. The CDR3 DNA follows: TGTGCCAGCAGTCCGGTGGGGGGAAACTACGAGCAGTACTTC. It yields the protein CASSPVGGNYEQYF.

V and J are TRBV24-1 and TRBJ1-2, with a possible D match to TRBD1 (5 bases). Per the germline V gene, CDR1 is KGHDR and CDR2 is SFDVKD. With 7 bases removed from V and 10 bases from J, the gap between germline ends came to 15 bases. The CDR3 has 12 residues. The CDR3 reads CATRSQGGAYTF. CDR3 sequence (DNA): TGTGCCACCAGAAGCCAGGGAGGCGCCTACACCTTC.

V and J are TRBV6-1 and TRBJ1-2, with 8 bases matching TRBD1. Germline CDR1 MNHNS, CDR2 SASEGT. The CDR3 runs 14 residues. The V and J ends lost 3 bases and 3 bases, in that order; junction bases with no gene match: 3. CDR3 amino acids: CASSEATGDYGYTF. CDR3 in DNA: TGTGCCAGCAGTGAGGCGACAGGGGACTATGGCTACACCTTC.

The gene calls are TRBV11-2 and TRBJ2-1; a weak D match, TRBD1 (6 bases). The CDR3 is made up of 12 amino acids. CDR1 and CDR2 (germline): SGHAT, FQNNGV. Trimming shortened V by 4 bases and J by 8 bases, and 9 bases separated the two germline ends. This chain's CDR3 is CASSSDSYEQFF. The DNA of the CDR3 is TGTGCCAGCAGCTCGGACAGCTATGAGCAGTTCTTC.

V usage is TRBV6-6 and J usage is TRBJ2-6; 7 bases are a match to TRBD2. CDR1 and CDR2 from the germline V gene are MNHNY and SVGAGI (reference sequence). The length of the CDR3 is 16 residues. V dropped 0 bases and J dropped 2; count of bases not matched to a gene: 1. CDR3 loop: CASSYSGGTGANVLTF. CDR3 bases: TGTGCCAGCAGTTACTCGGGGGGGACTGGGGCCAACGTCCTGACTTTC.

V gene TRBV28 combines with J gene TRBJ2-1; 8 bases map to TRBD2. Trimming at V came to 6 bases and at J to 7 bases, leaving 11 bases not matched to a gene. Per germline, CDR1 MDHEN and CDR2 SYDVKM. The CDR3 is 15 amino acids. CDR3 sequence (DNA): TGTGCCAGCAGCGTCCCTGCGGGAGGTCGGAATGAGCAGTTCTTC. Its translation: CASSVPAGGRNEQFF.

The V call is TRBV9, the J call TRBJ2-1, with a weak D call TRBD2 (6 bases). Trimming took off 6 bases at V and 6 bases at J, with 19 bases between the two ends. The CDR3 covers 15 residues. CDR1 SGDLS and CDR2 YYNGEE come from the germline V gene. CDR3 in DNA: TGTGCCAGCACGGGAGAATGGGACCCCAGCAATGAGCAGTTCTTC. Its translation: CASTGEWDPSNEQFF.

V is TRBV5-4 and J is TRBJ2-1, with D perhaps TRBD1 (6 bases). Trimming cost V 4 bases and J 5 bases, with 13 bases left between them. Germline assignment: CDR1 SGHNT and CDR2 YYREEE (reference sequence). The CDR3 length is 14 residues. CDR3 amino acids: CASSTQGYDNEQFF. CDR3 bases: TGTGCCAGCAGCACCCAGGGGTATGACAATGAGCAGTTCTTC.

J is TRBJ1-4 and V is TRBV6-6; the D gene is possibly TRBD1 (5 bases). The V gene lost 2 bases and the J gene lost 15 bases, with 19 bases spanning the gap. Germline V gene sequence: CDR1 MNHNY, CDR2 SVGAGI (reference sequence). CDR3 length: 14 residues. CDR3 in amino acids: CASSYNSLTVGLFF. DNA of the CDR3: TGTGCCAGCAGTTACAACTCTTTGACAGTAGGGTTGTTTTTT.

The chain carries TRBV6-4 and TRBJ2-1; 7 bases line up with TRBD2. Germline CDR1 MRHNA, CDR2 SNTAGT. This CDR3 is 17 amino acids long. The CDR3 DNA is TGTTTTTGGGAGGGGCGGGAGTTACTTCTCTCCTACAATGAGCAGTTCTTC. Protein sequence: CFWEGRELLLSYNEQFF.

This sequence joins TRBV10-3 and TRBJ1-5, with 11 positions matching TRBD1. The V gene end was trimmed by 7 bases and the J gene end by 7 bases; junction bases not matched to a gene: 9. This CDR3 contains 15 residues. Germline assignment: CDR1 ENHRY and CDR2 SYGVKD. The CDR3 DNA is TGTGCCATCAATGCGGGACAGGGGGTTGGACAGCCCCAGCATTTT. This gives the protein CAINAGQGVGQPQHF.

This chain connects TRBV28 to TRBJ1-4, with TRBD1 as a possible D gene (6 bases). This CDR3 region has 15 residues. V lost 7 bases and J lost 8, with 20 bases in between. Germline CDR1 and CDR2: MDHEN and SYDVKM. The CDR3: CASTHSDGQGEKLFF. CDR3 nucleotides: TGTGCCAGCACCCACTCGGATGGCCAGGGGGAAAAACTGTTTTTT.

The chain employs TRBV28 and TRBJ2-3; D is possibly TRBD2 (5 bases). The CDR3 sequence is 18 residues long. Germline assignment: CDR1 MDHEN and CDR2 SYDVKM. Trimming took 3 bases from V and 0 from J, leaving 19 bases between them. CDR3 coding DNA: TGTGCCAGCAGTTTGGGGTTCATAGCGAGACCTAGCACAGATACGCAGTATTTT. This gives the protein CASSLGFIARPSTDTQYF.

The J gene is TRBJ2-1, the V gene TRBV7-2, with 11 bases matching TRBD2. Germline CDR1 is SGHTA and CDR2 is FQGNSA. The CDR3 has 16 amino acids. Germline trimming cut 2 bases from V and 9 bases from J; bases unmatched to any gene: 9. CDR3 nucleotide sequence: TGTGCCAGCAGCTTAATCTCTAGCGGGGGGAGGATTGAGCAGTTCTTC. Amino acid sequence: CASSLISSGGRIEQFF.

The chain has TRBV7-8 and TRBJ2-7; tentatively, D is TRBD2 (6 bases). Per the germline V gene, CDR1 is SGHVS and CDR2 is FQNEAQ. The CDR3 sequence is 15 residues long. V was cut by 4 bases and J by 0 bases, with 13 bases left in between. The CDR3 DNA reads as TGTGCCAGCAGCTGGGAGGCGGGTGCCTCCTACGAGCAGTACTTC. Residues: CASSWEAGASYEQYF. Based on the CDR3 plus reference TRBV7-8 and TRBJ2-7, the full variable domain is GAGVSQSPRYKVAKRGQDVALRCDPISGHVSLFWYQQALGQGPEFLTYFQNEAQLDKSGLPSDRFFAERPEGSVSTLKIQRTQQEDSAVYLCASSWEAGASYEQYFGPGTRLTVT.

The chain has TRBV3-1 (or the pseudogene TRBV3-2) and TRBJ1-1; TRBD1 matches 9 bases. Germline trimming cut 4 bases from V and 5 bases from J; bases unmatched to any gene: 5. The CDR3 length is 14 residues. Looked up from germline, CDR1 is LGHDT and CDR2 is YNNKEL (reference sequence). Written as DNA, the CDR3 is TGTGCCAGCAGCCCCGGGACAGGGCAAACTGAAGCTTTCTTT. It specifies CASSPGTGQTEAFF.

The rearrangement links TRBV4-3 to TRBJ2-1; the match to TRBD1 covers 7 bases. Germline lookup yields CDR1 LGHNA and CDR2 YSLEER. V gave up 3 bases and J gave up 11 bases; unmatched junction bases: 4. This CDR3 region has 12 residues. DNA of the CDR3: TGCGCCAGCAGCCAGGGCAGGGGGAAGCAGTTCTTC. Protein sequence: CASSQGRGKQFF.

The chain couples TRBV4-1 to TRBJ2-5; D is undetermined. Deletions cut 4 bases from V and 4 bases from J, with 19 bases between. There are 16 residues in the CDR3. CDR1 is MGHRA, CDR2 YSYEKL, per germline. The CDR3 spells CASSPQLRVLGETQYF. The CDR3 region has the DNA TGCGCCAGCAGCCCTCAACTCCGGGTTTTGGGAGAGACCCAGTACTTC.

The rearrangement uses TRBV3-1 (or the pseudogene TRBV3-2) and TRBJ2-7; D is perhaps TRBD2 (5 bases). The CDR3 extends over 13 amino acids. Germline V gives CDR1 LGHDT, CDR2 YNNKEL (reference sequence). The V and J ends lost 1 base and 2 bases respectively, with 6 bases between them. CDR3 residues: CASSQVGTYEQYF. CDR3 coding DNA: TGTGCCAGCAGCCAAGTCGGGACCTACGAGCAGTACTTC.

V gene TRBV7-8 combines with J gene TRBJ1-2; the D gene is possibly TRBD1 (5 bases). V was trimmed by 1 base and J by 2 bases, leaving 11 bases between them. CDR1 and CDR2 from the germline V gene are SGHVS and FQNEAQ. The length of the CDR3 is 15 residues. The chain's CDR3 is CASSLELSGNYGYTF. The CDR3 DNA follows: TGTGCCAGCAGCTTAGAATTGTCAGGGAACTATGGCTACACCTTC.

This clone came up a few times. V and J are TRBV27 and TRBJ1-6; D possibly corresponds to TRBD1 (5 bases). The V end lost 6 bases, the J end lost 13 bases, and 25 bases lay between the germline ends. The CDR3 loop spans 16 amino acids. Per the germline V gene, CDR1 is MNHEY and CDR2 is SMNVEV (reference sequence). This chain's CDR3 is CASSISGTAVGVPLHF. The CDR3 DNA reads as TGTGCCAGCAGCATTTCCGGGACTGCAGTTGGTGTTCCCCTCCACTTT.

The rearrangement links TRBV6-5 to TRBJ2-7, with 7 bases identical to TRBD1. The CDR3 totals 12 residues. The ends lost 5 bases at V and 6 bases at J; junction bases unmatched: 4. The germline gives CDR1 MNHEY, CDR2 SVGAGI. The CDR3 bases are TGTGCCAGCAGTACACAGGGGATCGAGCAGTACTTC. Translated, it gives CASSTQGIEQYF.

In this sample, this clone turned up once. The J gene is TRBJ2-4, the V gene TRBV18; D might be TRBD1 (5 bases). V dropped 0 bases and J dropped 1 base, with 13 bases sitting between them. CDR1 is KGHSH and CDR2 is LQKENI in the germline V gene. The CDR3 contains 17 residues. CDR3 sequence (DNA): TGTGCCAGCTCACCACCTTGGGGCAGAGATGCCAAAAACATTCAGTACTTC. It translates to CASSPPWGRDAKNIQYF.

The CDR3 DNA reads as TGTGCCAGCAACTCACCCGGGACAGGGGAGGAAAAACTGTTTTTT. Encoded protein: CASNSPGTGEEKLFF. The chain uses TRBV28 and TRBJ1-4; 10 bases match TRBD1. Trimming at V came to 7 bases and at J to 8 bases, leaving 10 bases not matched to a gene. Germline V CDR1 and CDR2: MDHEN, SYDVKM. The CDR3 has 15 amino acids.